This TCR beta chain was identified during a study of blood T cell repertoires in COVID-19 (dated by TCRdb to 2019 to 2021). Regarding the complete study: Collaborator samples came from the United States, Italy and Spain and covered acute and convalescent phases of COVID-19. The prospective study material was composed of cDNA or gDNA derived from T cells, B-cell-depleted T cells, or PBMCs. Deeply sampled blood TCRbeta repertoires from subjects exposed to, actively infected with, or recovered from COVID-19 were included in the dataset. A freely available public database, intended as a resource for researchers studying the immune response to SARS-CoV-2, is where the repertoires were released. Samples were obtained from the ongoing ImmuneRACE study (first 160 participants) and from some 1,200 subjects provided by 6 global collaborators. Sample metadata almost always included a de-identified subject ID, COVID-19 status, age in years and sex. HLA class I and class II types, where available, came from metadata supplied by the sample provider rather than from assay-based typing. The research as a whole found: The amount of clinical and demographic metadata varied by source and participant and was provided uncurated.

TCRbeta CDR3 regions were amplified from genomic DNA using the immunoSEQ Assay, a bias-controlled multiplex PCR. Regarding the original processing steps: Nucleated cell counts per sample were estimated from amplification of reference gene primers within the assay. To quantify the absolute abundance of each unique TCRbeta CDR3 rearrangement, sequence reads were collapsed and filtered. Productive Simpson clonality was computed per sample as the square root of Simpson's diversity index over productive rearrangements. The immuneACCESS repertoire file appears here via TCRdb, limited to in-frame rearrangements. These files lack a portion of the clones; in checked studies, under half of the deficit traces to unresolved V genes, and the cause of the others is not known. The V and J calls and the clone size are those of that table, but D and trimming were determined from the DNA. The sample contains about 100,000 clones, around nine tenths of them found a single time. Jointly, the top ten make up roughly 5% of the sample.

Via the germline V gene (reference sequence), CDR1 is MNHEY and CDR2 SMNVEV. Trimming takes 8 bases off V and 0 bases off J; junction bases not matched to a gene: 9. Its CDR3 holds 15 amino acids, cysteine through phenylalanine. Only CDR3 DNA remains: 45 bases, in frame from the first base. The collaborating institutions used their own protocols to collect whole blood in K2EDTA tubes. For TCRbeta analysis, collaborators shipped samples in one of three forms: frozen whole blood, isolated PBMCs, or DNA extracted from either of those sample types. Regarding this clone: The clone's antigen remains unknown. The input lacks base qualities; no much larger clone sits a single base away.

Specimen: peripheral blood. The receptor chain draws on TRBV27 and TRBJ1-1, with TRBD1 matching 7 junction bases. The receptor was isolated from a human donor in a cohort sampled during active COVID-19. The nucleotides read TGTGCCAGCCGTATTGGGACAGCGATGAACACTGAAGCTTTCTTT. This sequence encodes CASRIGTAMNTEAFF.